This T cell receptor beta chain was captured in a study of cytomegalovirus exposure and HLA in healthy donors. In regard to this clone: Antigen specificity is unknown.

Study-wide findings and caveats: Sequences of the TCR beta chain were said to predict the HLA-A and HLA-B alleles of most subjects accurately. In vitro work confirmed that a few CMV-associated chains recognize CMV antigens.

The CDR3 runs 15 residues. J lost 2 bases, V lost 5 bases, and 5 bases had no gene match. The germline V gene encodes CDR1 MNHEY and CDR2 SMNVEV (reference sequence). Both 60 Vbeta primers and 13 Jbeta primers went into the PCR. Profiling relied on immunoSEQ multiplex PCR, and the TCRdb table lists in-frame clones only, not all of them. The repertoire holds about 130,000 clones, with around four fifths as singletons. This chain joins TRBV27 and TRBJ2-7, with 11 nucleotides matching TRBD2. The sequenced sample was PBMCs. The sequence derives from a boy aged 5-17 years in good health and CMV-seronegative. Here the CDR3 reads CASSAGLADPYEQYF. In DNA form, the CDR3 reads TGTGCCAGCAGTGCGGGACTAGCGGACCCCTACGAGCAGTACTTC.